This record looks at one T cell receptor (beta chain) sequence and its context. As yet, its antigen is unknown. Libraries of TCR beta came from quantitative 5'-RACE with molecular barcodes. TCRdb redid the calling of the 5' RACE reads with MiXCR, one entry per CDR3 protein. The sample has roughly 470,000 distinct CDR3 sequences; about 24% are singletons. The V and J ends lost 4 bases and 10 bases respectively, with 18 bases between them. Germline CDR1 reads MNHNS; CDR2 reads SASEGT. The CDR3 consists of 14 residues. This specimen belongs to a study of CD8 T cells in ankylosing spondylitis. Study conclusions and caveats: Previous work reported some of these motif variants in the synovial fluid and blood of reactive arthritis. Characteristic, it appeared, of ankylosing spondylitis blood was a TCR beta motif of fewer than 10 highly homologous variants. The disease-linked clones had a CD8+ phenotype and low blood frequencies.

This sequence joins TRBV6-1 and TRBJ2-3; D tentatively reads TRBD1 or TRBD2 (7 bases each). This clonotype was obtained from a male donor with ankylosing spondylitis. The sample taken for sequencing was blood, either unsorted or a sorted T cell fraction (not recorded which). This CDR3 reads CASSARQGGASQYF. The CDR3 nucleotides are TGTGCCAGCAGTGCAAGACAGGGAGGGGCTTCGCAGTATTTT.